The 3 T cell receptor beta chains below come from one sample, sequenced in a study of cytomegalovirus exposure and HLA in healthy donors. Use of 60 Vbeta and 13 Jbeta primers characterized the PCR. Clones were sequenced by immunoSEQ multiplex PCR, and TCRdb holds only the in-frame ones, with some missing. The table records fewer than 200,000 clones, almost 85% of them present only once. What was sequenced was PBMCs. The receptors come from a young man in good health and CMV-seronegative.

The chain carries TRBV4-3 and TRBJ2-7, with TRBD2 matching over 8 bases. The CDR3 sequence is 15 residues long. Germline trimming cut 1 base from V and 3 bases from J; bases unmatched to any gene: 5. CDR1 is LGHNA, CDR2 YSLEER, per germline. CDR3 sequence: CASSQVQAGDYEQYF. CDR3 nucleotide sequence: TGCGCCAGCAGCCAAGTGCAAGCGGGAGACTACGAGCAGTACTTC.

This CDR3 is CASSSNRDRGKAEAFF. The CDR3 DNA is TGTGCCAGCAGTTCCAACCGGGACAGGGGTAAGGCTGAAGCTTTCTTT. The chain uses TRBV6-5 and TRBJ1-1, with 10 bases matching TRBD1. The V and J ends lost 4 bases and 6 bases, in that order; junction bases with no gene match: 11. The CDR3 has 16 amino acids. CDR1 and CDR2 (germline): MNHEY, SVGAGI.

This chain connects TRBV4-2 to TRBJ2-7, with D possibly TRBD1 on 5 matching bases. The germline CDR1 and CDR2 sequences are LGHNA and YNFKEQ. Deletions cut 0 bases from V and 0 bases from J, with 12 bases between. The CDR3 extends over 16 amino acids. The CDR3 DNA sequence: TGTGCCAGCAGCCAAGATCTGACAGCGAGCTCCTACGAGCAGTACTTC. It is translated as CASSQDLTASSYEQYF.